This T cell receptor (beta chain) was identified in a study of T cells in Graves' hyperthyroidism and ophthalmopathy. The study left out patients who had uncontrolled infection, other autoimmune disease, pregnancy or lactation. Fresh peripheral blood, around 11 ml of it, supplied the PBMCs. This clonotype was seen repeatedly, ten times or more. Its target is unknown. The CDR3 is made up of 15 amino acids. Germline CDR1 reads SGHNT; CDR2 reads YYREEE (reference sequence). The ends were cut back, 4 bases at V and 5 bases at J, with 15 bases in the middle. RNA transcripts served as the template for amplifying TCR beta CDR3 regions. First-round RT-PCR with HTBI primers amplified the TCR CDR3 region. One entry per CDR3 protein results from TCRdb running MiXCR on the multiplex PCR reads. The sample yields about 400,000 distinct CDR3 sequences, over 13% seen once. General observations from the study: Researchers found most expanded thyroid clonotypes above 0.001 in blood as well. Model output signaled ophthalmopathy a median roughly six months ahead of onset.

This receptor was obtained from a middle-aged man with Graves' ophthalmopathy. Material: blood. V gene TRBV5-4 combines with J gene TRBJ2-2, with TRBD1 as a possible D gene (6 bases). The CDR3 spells CASSVGFGQTGELFF. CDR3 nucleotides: TGTGCCAGCAGCGTTGGGTTCGGACAGACCGGGGAGCTGTTTTTT.